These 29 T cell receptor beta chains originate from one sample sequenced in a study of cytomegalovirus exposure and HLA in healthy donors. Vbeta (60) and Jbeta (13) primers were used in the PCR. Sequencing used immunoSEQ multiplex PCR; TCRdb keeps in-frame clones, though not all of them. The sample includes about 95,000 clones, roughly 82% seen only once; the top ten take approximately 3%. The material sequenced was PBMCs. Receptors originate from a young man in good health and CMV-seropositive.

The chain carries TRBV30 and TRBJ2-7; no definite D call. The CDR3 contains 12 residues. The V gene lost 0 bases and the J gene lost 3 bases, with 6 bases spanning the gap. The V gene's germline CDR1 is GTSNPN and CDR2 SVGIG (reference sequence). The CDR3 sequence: CAWSVSSYEQYF. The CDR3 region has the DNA TGTGCCTGGAGTGTATCGAGCTACGAGCAGTACTTC.

CDR3 region: CASSLEDRGYYGYTF. The CDR3 DNA is TGTGCCAGCAGCTTAGAGGACAGGGGTTACTATGGCTACACCTTC. V gene TRBV7-9 combines with J gene TRBJ1-2; the match to TRBD1 covers 9 bases. The length of the CDR3 is 15 residues. V shed 1 base and J 3 bases; nucleotides not matched to a gene: 3. Germline-derived CDR1 and CDR2 are SEHNR and FQNEAQ (reference sequence).

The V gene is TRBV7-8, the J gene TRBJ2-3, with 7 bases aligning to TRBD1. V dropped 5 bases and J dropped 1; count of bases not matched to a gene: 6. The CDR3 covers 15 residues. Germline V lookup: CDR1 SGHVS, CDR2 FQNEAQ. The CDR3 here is CASSPPGQRTDTQYF. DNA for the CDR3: TGTGCCAGCAGCCCTCCGGGACAGCGCACAGATACGCAGTATTTT.

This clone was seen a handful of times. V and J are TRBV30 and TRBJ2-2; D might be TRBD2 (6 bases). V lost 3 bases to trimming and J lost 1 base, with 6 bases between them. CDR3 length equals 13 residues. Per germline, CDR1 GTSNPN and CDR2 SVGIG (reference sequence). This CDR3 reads CAWSGGNTGELFF. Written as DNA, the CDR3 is TGTGCCTGGAGCGGGGGGAACACCGGGGAGCTGTTTTTT.

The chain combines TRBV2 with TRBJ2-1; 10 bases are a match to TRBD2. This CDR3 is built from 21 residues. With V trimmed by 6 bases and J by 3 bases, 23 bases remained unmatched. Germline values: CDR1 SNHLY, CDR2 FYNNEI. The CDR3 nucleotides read TGTGCCAGCAGCGAGGCCGGGGGACTAGCGCATTATAGACACAACTACAATGAGCAGTTCTTC. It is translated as CASSEAGGLAHYRHNYNEQFF. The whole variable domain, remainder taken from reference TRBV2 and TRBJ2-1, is EPEVTQTPSHQVTQMGQEVILRCVPISNHLYFYWYRQILGQKVEFLVSFYNNEISEKSEIFDDQFSVERPDGSNFTLKIRSTKLEDSAMYFCASSEAGGLAHYRHNYNEQFFGPGTRLTVL.

CDR3 in amino acids: CASSHGTEGTGELFF. As DNA, the CDR3 is TGTGCCAGCAGCCACGGGACAGAGGGCACCGGGGAGCTGTTTTTT. This chain uses TRBV6-5 with TRBJ2-2; 7 positions agree with TRBD1. V trimming: 6 bases; J trimming: 4 bases; junction bases outside the gene matches: 8. Per the germline V gene, CDR1 is MNHEY and CDR2 is SVGAGI. CDR3 length: 15 residues.

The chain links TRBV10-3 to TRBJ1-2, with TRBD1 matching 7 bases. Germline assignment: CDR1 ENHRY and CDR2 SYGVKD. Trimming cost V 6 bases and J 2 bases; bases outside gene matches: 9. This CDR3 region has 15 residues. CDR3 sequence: CAISGTETNNYGYTF. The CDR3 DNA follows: TGTGCCATCAGCGGGACAGAAACTAACAACTATGGCTACACCTTC.

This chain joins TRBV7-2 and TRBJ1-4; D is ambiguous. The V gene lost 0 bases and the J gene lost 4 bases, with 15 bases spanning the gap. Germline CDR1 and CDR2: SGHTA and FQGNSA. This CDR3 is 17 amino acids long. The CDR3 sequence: CASSLARPLSLNEKLFF. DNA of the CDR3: TGTGCCAGCAGCTTAGCGCGGCCGCTATCCCTTAATGAAAAACTGTTTTTT.

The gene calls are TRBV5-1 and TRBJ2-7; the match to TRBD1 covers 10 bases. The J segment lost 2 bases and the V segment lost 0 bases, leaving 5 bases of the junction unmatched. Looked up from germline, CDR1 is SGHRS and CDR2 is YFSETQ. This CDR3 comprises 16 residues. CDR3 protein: CASSLAAGQGAYEQYF. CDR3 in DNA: TGCGCCAGCAGCTTGGCCGCAGGACAGGGGGCCTACGAGCAGTACTTC.

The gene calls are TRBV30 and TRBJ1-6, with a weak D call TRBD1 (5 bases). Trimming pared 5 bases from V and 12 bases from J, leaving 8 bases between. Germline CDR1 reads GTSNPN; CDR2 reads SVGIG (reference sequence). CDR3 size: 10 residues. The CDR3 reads CAWGAIPLHF. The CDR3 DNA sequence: TGTGCCTGGGGGGCGATACCCCTCCACTTT. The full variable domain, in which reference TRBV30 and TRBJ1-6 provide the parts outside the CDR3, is SQTIHQWPATLVQPVGSPLSLECTVEGTSNPNLYWYRQAAGRGLQLLFYSVGIGQISSEVPQNLSASRPQDRQFILSSKKLLLSDSGFYLCAWGAIPLHFGNGTRLTVT.

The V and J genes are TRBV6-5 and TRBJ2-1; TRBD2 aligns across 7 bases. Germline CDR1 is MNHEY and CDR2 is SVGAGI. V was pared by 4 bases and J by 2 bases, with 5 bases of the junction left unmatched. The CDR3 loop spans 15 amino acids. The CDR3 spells CASSSSGDTYNEQFF. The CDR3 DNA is TGTGCCAGCAGTTCAAGCGGGGATACCTACAATGAGCAGTTCTTC.

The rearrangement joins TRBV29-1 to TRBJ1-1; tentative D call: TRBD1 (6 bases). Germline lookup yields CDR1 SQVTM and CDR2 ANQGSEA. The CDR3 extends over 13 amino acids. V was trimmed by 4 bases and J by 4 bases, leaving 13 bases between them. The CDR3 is CSVVSRGGTEAFF. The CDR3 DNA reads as TGCAGCGTTGTTTCCAGGGGCGGCACTGAAGCTTTCTTT.

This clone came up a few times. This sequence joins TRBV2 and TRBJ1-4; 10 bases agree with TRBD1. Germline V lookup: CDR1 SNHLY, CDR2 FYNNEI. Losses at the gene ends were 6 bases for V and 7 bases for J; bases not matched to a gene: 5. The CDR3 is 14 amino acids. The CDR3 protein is CASSSTGGFEKLFF. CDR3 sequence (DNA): TGTGCCAGCAGCTCGACAGGGGGCTTTGAAAAACTGTTTTTT. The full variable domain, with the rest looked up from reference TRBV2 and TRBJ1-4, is EPEVTQTPSHQVTQMGQEVILRCVPISNHLYFYWYRQILGQKVEFLVSFYNNEISEKSEIFDDQFSVERPDGSNFTLKIRSTKLEDSAMYFCASSSTGGFEKLFFGSGTQLSVL.

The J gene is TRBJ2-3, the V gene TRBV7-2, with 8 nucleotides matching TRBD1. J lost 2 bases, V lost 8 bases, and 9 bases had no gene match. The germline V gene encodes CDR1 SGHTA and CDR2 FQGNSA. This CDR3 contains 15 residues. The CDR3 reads CASRVTGEITDTQYF. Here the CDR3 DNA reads TGTGCCAGCCGAGTGACAGGGGAGATCACAGATACGCAGTATTTT.

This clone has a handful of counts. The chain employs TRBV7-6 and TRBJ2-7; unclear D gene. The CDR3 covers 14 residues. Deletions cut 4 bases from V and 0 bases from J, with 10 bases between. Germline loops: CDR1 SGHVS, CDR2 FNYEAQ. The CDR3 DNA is TGTGCCAGCAGCTATCAGACTGGCTCCTACGAGCAGTACTTC. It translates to CASSYQTGSYEQYF.

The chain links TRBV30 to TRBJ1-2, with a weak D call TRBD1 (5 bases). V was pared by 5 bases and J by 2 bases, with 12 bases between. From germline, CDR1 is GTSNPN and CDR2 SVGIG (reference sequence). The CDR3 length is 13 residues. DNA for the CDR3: TGTGCCTGGGGCGGAGGGACGAACTATGGCTACACCTTC. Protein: CAWGGGTNYGYTF.

Here the CDR3 DNA reads TGCGCCAGCAGCCAATCGGGACAGGGGAGGTACGAGCAGTACTTC. Translation: CASSQSGQGRYEQYF. The chain couples TRBV4-1 to TRBJ2-7; 10 bases map to TRBD1. Germline V CDR1 and CDR2: MGHRA, YSYEKL. The CDR3 extends over 15 amino acids. The J segment lost 4 bases and the V segment lost 2 bases, leaving 5 bases of the junction unmatched.

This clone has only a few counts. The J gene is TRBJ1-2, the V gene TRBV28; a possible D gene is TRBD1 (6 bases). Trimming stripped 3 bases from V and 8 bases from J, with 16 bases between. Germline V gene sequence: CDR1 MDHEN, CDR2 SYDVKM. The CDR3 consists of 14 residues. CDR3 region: CASSFPPGGRGYTF. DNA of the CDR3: TGTGCCAGCAGTTTCCCCCCCGGGGGGCGAGGCTACACCTTC.

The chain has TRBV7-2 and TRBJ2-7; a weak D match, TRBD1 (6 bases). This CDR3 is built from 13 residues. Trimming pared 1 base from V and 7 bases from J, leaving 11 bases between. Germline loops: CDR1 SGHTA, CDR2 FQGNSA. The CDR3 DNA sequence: TGTGCCAGCAGCTTAGATTGGGGGCAAGAGCAGTACTTC. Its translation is CASSLDWGQEQYF.

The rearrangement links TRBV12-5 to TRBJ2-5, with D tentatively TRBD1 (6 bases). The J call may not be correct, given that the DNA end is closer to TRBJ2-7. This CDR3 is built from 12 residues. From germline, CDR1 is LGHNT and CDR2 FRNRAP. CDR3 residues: CASGFGQYEQYF. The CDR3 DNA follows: TGTGCTAGTGGTTTCGGACAGTACGAGCAGTACTTC.

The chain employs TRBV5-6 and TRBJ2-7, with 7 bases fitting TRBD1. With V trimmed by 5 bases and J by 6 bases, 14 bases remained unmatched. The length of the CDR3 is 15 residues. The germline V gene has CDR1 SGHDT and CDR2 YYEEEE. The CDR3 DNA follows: TGTGCCAGCAGGCACCGGGACAGCCTTTTCAGCGAGCAGTACTTC. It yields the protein CASRHRDSLFSEQYF.

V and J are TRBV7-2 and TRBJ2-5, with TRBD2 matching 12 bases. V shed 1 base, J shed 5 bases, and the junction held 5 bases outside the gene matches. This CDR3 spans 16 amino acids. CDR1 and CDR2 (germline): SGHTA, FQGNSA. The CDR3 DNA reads TGTGCCAGCAGCTTAGGACTAGCGGGAGCCGGGGAGACCCAGTACTTC. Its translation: CASSLGLAGAGETQYF.

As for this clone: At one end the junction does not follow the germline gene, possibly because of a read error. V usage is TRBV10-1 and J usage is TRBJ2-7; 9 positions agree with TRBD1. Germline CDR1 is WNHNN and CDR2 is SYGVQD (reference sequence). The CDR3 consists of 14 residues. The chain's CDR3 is CASSDGDRVNERYF. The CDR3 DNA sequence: TGCGCCAGCAGTGATGGGGACAGGGTTAACGAGCGGTACTTC.

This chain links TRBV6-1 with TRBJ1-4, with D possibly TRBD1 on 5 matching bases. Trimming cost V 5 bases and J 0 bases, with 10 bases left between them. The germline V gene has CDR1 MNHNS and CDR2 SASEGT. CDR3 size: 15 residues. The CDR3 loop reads CASSSGVATNEKLFF. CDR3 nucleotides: TGTGCCAGCAGTTCGGGGGTGGCAACTAATGAAAAACTGTTTTTT.

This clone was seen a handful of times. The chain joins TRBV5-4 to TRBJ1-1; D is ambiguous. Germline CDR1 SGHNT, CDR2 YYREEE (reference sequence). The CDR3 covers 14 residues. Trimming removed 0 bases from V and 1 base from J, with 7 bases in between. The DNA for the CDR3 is TGTGCCAGCAGCTTGGTTCCTTCGAACACTGAAGCTTTCTTT. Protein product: CASSLVPSNTEAFF.

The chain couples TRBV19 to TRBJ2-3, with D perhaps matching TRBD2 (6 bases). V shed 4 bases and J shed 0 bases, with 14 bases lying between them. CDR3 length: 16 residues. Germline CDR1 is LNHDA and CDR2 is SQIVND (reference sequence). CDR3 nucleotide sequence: TGTGCCAGTAGTACAAGACCTGGAGGGAGCACAGATACGCAGTATTTT. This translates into CASSTRPGGSTDTQYF.

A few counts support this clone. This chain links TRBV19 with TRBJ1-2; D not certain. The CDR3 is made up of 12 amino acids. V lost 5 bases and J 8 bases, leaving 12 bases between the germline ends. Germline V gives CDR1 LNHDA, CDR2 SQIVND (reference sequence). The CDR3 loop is CASSYAGGGYTF. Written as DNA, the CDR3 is TGTGCCAGTAGTTATGCGGGTGGCGGCTACACCTTC.

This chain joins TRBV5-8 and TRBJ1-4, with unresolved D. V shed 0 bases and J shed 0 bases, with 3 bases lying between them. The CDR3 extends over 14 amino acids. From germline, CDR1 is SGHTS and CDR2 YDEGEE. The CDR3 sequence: CASSLAATNEKLFF. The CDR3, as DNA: TGTGCCAGCAGCTTGGCGGCAACTAATGAAAAACTGTTTTTT.

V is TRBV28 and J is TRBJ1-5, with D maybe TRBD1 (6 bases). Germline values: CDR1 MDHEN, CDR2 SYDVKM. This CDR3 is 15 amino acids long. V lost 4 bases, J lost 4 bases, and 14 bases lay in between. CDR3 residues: CASSSQGQGNQPQHF. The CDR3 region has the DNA TGTGCCAGCAGTTCACAGGGCCAGGGTAATCAGCCCCAGCATTTT. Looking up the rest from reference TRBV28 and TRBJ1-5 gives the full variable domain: DVKVTQSSRYLVKRTGEKVFLECVQDMDHENMFWYRQDPGLGLRLIYFSYDVKMKEKGDIPEGYSVSREKKERFSLILESASTNQTSMYLCASSSQGQGNQPQHFGDGTRLSIL.